This TCR beta chain was found in a study of T-cell memory formation after mild COVID-19. In this sample, this clonotype turned up a few times. Germline CDR1 and CDR2: SQVTM and ANQGSEA. CDR3 length: 14 amino acids. V dropped 3 bases and J dropped 0 bases, with 8 bases sitting between them. Using its own MiXCR run on the 5' RACE reads, TCRdb lists one record per CDR3 protein. The sample shows about 430,000 distinct CDR3 sequences, roughly 26% of them seen only once. The sequencing input was PBMCs or a T cell subset sorted from them (not recorded which). The chain couples TRBV29-1 to TRBJ2-2, with D tentatively TRBD1 (5 bases). The clonotype was recovered from an adult woman who had mild COVID-19 (a few samples of this study predate the infection). Cell type and time point are not known. The CDR3: CSVEWGPNTGELFF. The CDR3 DNA follows: TGCAGCGTTGAGTGGGGCCCGAACACCGGGGAGCTGTTTTTT.